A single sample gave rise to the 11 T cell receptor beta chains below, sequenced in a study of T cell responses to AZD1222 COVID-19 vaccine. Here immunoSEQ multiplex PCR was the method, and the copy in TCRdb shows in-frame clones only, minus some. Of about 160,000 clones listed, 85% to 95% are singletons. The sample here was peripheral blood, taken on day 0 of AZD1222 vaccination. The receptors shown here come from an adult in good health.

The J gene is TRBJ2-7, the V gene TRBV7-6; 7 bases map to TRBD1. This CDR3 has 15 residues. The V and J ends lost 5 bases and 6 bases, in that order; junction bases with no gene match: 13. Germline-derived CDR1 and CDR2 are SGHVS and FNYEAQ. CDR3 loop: CASSLIGQAYSEQYF. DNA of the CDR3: TGTGCCAGCAGCCTAATCGGACAGGCTTACAGCGAGCAGTACTTC.

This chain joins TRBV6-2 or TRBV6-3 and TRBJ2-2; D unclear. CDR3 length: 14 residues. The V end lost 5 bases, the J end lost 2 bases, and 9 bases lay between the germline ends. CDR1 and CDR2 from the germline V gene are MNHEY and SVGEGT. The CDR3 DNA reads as TGTGCCAGCAGTCCACGGGTTAACACCGGGGAGCTGTTTTTT. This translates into CASSPRVNTGELFF.

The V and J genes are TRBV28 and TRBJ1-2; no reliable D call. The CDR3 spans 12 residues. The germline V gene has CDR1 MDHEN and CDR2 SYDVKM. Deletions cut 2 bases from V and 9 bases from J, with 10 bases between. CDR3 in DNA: TGTGCCAGCAGTTTAGTACAGAGGAGCTACACCTTC. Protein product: CASSLVQRSYTF.

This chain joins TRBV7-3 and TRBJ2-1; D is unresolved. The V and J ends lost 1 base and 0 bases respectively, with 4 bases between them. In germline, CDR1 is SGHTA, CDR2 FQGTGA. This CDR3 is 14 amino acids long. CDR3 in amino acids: CASSLIGSYNEQFF. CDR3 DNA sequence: TGTGCCAGCAGCTTAATCGGCTCCTACAATGAGCAGTTCTTC.

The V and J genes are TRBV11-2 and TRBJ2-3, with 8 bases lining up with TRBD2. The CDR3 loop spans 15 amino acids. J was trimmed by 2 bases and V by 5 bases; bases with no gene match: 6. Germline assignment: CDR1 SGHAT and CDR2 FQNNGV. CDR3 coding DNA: TGTGCCAGCAGCCGGGGGGGCCTCCACACAGATACGCAGTATTTT. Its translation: CASSRGGLHTDTQYF.

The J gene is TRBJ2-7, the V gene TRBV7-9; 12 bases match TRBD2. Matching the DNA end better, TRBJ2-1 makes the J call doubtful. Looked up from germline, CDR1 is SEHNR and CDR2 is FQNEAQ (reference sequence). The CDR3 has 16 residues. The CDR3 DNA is TGTGCCAGCAGCCCGACTAGCGGGAGCTCCTACAATGAGCAGTTCTTC. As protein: CASSPTSGSSYNEQFF.

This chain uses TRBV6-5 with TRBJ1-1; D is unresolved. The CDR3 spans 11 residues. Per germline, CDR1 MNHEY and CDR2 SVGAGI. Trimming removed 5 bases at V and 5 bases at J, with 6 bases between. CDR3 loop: CASSLGTEAFF. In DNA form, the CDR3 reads TGTGCCAGCAGTCTTGGGACTGAAGCTTTCTTT.

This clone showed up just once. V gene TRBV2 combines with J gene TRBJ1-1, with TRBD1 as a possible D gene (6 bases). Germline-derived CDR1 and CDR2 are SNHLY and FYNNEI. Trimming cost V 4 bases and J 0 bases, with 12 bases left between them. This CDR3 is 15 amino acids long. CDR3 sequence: CASSAGGGMNTEAFF. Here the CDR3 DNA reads TGTGCCAGCAGTGCGGGGGGCGGAATGAACACTGAAGCTTTCTTT.

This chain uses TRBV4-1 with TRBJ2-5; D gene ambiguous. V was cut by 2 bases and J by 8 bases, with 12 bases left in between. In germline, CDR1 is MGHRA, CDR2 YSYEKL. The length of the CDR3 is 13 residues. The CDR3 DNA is TGCGCCAGCAGCCAAAGAGTGGGTGGTACCCAGTACTTC. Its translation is CASSQRVGGTQYF.

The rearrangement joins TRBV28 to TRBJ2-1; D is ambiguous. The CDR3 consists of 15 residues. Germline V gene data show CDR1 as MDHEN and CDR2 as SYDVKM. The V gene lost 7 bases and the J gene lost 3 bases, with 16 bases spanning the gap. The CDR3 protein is CASTLGLIGYNEQFF. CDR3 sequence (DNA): TGTGCCAGCACCCTTGGCCTAATCGGCTACAATGAGCAGTTCTTC.

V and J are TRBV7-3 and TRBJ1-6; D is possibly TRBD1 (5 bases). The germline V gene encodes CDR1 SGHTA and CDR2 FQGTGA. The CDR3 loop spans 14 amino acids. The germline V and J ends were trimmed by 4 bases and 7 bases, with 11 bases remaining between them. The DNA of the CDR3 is TGTGCCAGCAGCTCGACAGAGCACAATTCACCCCTCCACTTT. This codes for CASSSTEHNSPLHF.